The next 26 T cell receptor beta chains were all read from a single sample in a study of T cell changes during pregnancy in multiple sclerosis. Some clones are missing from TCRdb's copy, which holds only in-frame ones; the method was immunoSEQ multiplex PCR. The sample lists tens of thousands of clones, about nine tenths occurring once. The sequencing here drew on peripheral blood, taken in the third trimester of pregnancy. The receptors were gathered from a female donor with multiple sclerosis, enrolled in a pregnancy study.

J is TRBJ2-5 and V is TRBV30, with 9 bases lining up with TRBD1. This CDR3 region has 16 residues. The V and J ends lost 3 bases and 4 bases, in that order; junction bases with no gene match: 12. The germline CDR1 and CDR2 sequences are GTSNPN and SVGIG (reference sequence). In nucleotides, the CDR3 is TGTGCCTGGAGAAAGCCGGGACAGGGTGATGGAGAGACCCAGTACTTC. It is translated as CAWRKPGQGDGETQYF. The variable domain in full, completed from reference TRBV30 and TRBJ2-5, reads SQTIHQWPATLVQPVGSPLSLECTVEGTSNPNLYWYRQAAGRGLQLLFYSVGIGQISSEVPQNLSASRPQDRQFILSSKKLLLSDSGFYLCAWRKPGQGDGETQYFGPGTRLLVL.

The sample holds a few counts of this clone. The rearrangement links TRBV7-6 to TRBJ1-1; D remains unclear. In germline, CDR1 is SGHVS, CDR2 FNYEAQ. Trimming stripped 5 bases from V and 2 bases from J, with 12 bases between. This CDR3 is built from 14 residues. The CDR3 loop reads CASSRPEGNTEAFF. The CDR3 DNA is TGTGCCAGCAGCCGGCCGGAGGGAAACACTGAAGCTTTCTTT. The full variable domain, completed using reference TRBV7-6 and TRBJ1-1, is GAGVSQSPRYKVTKRGQDVALRCDPISGHVSLYWYRQALGQGPEFLTYFNYEAQQDKSGLPNDRFSAERPEGSISTLTIQRTEQRDSAMYRCASSRPEGNTEAFFGQGTRLTVV.

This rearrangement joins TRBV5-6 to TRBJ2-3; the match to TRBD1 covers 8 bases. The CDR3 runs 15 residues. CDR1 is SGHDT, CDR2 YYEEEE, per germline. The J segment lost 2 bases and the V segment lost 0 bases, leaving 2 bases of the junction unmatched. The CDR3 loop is CASSLDRGYTDTQYF. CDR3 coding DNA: TGTGCCAGCAGCTTGGACAGGGGGTACACAGATACGCAGTATTTT.

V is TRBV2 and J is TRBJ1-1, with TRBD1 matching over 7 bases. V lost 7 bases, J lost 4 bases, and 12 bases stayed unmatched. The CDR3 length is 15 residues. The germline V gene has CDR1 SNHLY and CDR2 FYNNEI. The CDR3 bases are TGTGCCAGCATCTCCAACAGGGGTCGGGGCACTGAAGCTTTCTTT. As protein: CASISNRGRGTEAFF.

The CDR3 DNA reads as TGCGCCAGCAGCTCCGGACAGGGGATGGTATACGAGCAGTACTTC. Its protein product is CASSSGQGMVYEQYF. V is TRBV5-1 and J is TRBJ2-7; 9 bases agree with TRBD1. CDR1 SGHRS and CDR2 YFSETQ come from the germline V gene. This CDR3 contains 15 residues. V lost 3 bases and J lost 4; bases outside the gene matches: 8.

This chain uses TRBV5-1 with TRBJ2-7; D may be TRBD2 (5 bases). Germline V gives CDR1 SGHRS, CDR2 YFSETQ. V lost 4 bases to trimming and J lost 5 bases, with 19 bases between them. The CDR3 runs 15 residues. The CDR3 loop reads CASSPGLSEGHEQYF. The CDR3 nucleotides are TGCGCCAGCAGCCCAGGACTTTCCGAAGGCCACGAGCAGTACTTC.

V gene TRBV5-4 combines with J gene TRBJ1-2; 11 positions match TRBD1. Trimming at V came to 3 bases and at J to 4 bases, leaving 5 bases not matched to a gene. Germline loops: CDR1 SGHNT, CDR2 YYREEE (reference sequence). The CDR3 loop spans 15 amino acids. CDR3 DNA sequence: TGTGCCAGCAGCTCCCCGGGACAGGGGGGCTATGGCTACACCTTC. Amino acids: CASSSPGQGGYGYTF.

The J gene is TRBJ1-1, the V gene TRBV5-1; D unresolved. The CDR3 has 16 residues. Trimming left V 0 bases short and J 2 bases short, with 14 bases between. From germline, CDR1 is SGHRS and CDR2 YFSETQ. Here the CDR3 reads CASSLAPSVFNTEAFF. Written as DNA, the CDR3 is TGCGCCAGCAGCTTGGCTCCCAGCGTCTTTAACACTGAAGCTTTCTTT. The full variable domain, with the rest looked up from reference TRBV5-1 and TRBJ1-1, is KAGVTQTPRYLIKTRGQQVTLSCSPISGHRSVSWYQQTPGQGLQFLFEYFSETQRNKGNFPGRFSGRQFSNSRSEMNVSTLELGDSALYLCASSLAPSVFNTEAFFGQGTRLTVV.

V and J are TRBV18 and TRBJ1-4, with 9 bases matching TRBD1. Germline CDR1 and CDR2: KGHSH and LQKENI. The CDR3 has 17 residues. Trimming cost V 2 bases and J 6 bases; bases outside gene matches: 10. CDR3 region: CASSPGTGTGSYEKLFF. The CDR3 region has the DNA TGTGCCAGCTCACCAGGAACCGGGACAGGGTCTTATGAAAAACTGTTTTTT.

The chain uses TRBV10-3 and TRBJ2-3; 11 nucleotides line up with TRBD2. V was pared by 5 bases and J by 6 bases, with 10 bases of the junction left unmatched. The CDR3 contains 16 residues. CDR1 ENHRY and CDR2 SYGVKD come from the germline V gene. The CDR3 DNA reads TGTGCCATCAGTCGACAACTAGCGGGGGCCGAGGATACGCAGTATTTT. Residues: CAISRQLAGAEDTQYF.

The CDR3 sequence is CASSSSASGGETQYF. The CDR3 nucleotides read TGCGCCAGCAGCTCGTCCGCGAGCGGGGGTGAGACCCAGTACTTC. The chain recombines TRBV5-1 with TRBJ2-5; 8 nucleotides match TRBD2. The CDR3 consists of 15 residues. The germline CDR1 and CDR2 sequences are SGHRS and YFSETQ. With 3 bases clipped from V and 5 bases from J, the junction kept 9 bases outside the gene matches. The complete variable domain, with remaining parts taken from reference TRBV5-1 and TRBJ2-5, reads KAGVTQTPRYLIKTRGQQVTLSCSPISGHRSVSWYQQTPGQGLQFLFEYFSETQRNKGNFPGRFSGRQFSNSRSEMNVSTLELGDSALYLCASSSSASGGETQYFGPGTRLLVL.

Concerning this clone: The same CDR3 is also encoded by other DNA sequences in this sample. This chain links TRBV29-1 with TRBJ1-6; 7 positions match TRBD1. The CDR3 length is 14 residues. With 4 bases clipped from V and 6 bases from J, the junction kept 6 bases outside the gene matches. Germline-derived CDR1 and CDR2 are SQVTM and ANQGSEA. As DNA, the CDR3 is TGCAGCGTTGGGGAGACAGGGCCTAATTCACCCCTCCACTTT. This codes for CSVGETGPNSPLHF.

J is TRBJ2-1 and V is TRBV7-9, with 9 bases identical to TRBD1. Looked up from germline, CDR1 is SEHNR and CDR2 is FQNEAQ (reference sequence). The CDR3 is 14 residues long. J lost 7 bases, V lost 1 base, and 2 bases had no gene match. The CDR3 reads CASSLGDRENEQFF. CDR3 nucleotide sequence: TGTGCCAGCAGCTTAGGGGACAGGGAGAATGAGCAGTTCTTC.

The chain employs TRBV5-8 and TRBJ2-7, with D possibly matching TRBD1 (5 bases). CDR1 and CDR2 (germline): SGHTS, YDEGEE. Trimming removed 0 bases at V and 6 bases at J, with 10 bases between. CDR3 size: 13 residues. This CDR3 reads CASSLDRIREQYF. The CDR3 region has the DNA TGTGCCAGCAGCTTGGACAGGATTCGCGAGCAGTACTTC. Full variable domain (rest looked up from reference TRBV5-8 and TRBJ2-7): EAGVTQSPTHLIKTRGQQATLRCSPISGHTSVYWYQQALGLGLQFLLWYDEGEERNRGNFPPRFSGRQFPNYSSELNVNALELEDSALYLCASSLDRIREQYFGPGTRLTVT.

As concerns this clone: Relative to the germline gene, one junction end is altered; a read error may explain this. CDR3: CASSLRAGTGVVF. The CDR3 region has the DNA TGTGCCAGCAGCCTACGGGCCGGGACAGGGGTTGTCTTT. The chain combines TRBV7-2 with TRBJ1-6; TRBD1 aligns across 10 bases. The germline V gene has CDR1 SGHTA and CDR2 FQGNSA. The CDR3 loop spans 13 amino acids.

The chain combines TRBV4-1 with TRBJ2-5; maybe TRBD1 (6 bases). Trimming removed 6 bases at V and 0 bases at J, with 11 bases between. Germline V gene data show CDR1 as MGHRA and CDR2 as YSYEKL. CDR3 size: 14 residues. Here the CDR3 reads CASSYRDNQETQYF. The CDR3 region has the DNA TGCGCCAGCAGTTACCGGGACAACCAAGAGACCCAGTACTTC.

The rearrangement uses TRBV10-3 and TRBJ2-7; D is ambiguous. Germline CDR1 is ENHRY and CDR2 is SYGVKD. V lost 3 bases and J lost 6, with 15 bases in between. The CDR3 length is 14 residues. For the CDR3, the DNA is TGTGCCATCAGTGATCAAGTCTCGGGTGGCGAGCAGTACTTC. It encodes CAISDQVSGGEQYF.

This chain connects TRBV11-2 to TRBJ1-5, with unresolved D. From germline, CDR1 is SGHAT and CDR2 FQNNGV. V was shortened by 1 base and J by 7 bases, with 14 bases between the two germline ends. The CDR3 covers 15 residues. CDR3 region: CASSLGAGGVQPQHF. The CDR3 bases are TGTGCCAGCAGCTTAGGAGCGGGCGGGGTGCAGCCCCAGCATTTT.

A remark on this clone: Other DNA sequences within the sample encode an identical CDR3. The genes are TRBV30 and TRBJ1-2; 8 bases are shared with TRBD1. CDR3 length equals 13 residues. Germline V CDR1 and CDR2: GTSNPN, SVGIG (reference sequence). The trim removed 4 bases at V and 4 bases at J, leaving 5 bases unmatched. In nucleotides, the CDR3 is TGTGCCTGGAACCGGGACAGGCCCTATGGCTACACCTTC. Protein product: CAWNRDRPYGYTF. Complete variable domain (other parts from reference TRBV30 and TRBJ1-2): SQTIHQWPATLVQPVGSPLSLECTVEGTSNPNLYWYRQAAGRGLQLLFYSVGIGQISSEVPQNLSASRPQDRQFILSSKKLLLSDSGFYLCAWNRDRPYGYTFGSGTRLTVV.

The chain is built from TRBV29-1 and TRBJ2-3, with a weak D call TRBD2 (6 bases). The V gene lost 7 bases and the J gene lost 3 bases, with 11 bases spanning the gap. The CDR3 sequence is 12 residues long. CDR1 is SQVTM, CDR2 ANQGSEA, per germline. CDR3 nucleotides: TGCAGCGGCATGGAGGGGACAGATACGCAGTATTTT. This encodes CSGMEGTDTQYF.

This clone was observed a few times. In nucleotides, the CDR3 is TGTGCCGGAACCCTGGACAGGAACACTGAAGCTTTCTTT. It is translated as CAGTLDRNTEAFF. The V call is TRBV2, the J call TRBJ1-1; maybe TRBD1 (6 bases). Trimming removed 11 bases at V and 1 base at J, with 14 bases between. This CDR3 has 13 amino acids. Germline values: CDR1 SNHLY, CDR2 FYNNEI. Based on the CDR3 plus reference TRBV2 and TRBJ1-1, the full variable domain is EPEVTQTPSHQVTQMGQEVILRCVPISNHLYFYWYRQILGQKVEFLVSFYNNEISEKSEIFDDQFSVERPDGSNFTLKIRSTKLEDSAMYFCAGTLDRNTEAFFGQGTRLTVV.

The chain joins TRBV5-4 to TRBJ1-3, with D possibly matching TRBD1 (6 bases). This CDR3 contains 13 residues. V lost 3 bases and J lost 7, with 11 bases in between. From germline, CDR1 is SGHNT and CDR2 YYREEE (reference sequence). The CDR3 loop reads CASSSQGINTIYF. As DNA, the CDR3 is TGTGCCAGCAGCTCACAGGGAATTAACACCATATATTTT.

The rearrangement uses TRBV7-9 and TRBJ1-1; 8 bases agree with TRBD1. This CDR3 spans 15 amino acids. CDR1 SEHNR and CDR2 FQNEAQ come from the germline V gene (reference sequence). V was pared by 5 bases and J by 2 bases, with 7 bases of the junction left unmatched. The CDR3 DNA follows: TGTGCCAGCAGCCTCCGGACAGGGAGTAACACTGAAGCTTTCTTT. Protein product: CASSLRTGSNTEAFF. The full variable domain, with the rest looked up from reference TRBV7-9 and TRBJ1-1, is DTGVSQNPRHKITKRGQNVTFRCDPISEHNRLYWYRQTLGQGPEFLTYFQNEAQLEKSRLLSDRFSAERPKGSFSTLEIQRTEQGDSAMYLCASSLRTGSNTEAFFGQGTRLTVV.

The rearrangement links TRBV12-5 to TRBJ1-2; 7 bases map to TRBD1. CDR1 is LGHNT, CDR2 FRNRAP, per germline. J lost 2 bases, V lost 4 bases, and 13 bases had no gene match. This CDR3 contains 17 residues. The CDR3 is CASGWDYFRDSNYGYTF. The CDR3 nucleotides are TGTGCTAGTGGTTGGGATTATTTCCGGGACAGCAACTATGGCTACACCTTC.

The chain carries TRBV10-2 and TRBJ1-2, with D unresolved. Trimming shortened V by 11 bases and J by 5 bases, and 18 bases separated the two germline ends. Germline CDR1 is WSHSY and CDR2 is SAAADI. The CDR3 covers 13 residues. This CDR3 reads CAVSPRVGYGYTF. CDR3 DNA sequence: TGCGCCGTATCCCCCCGGGTCGGATATGGCTACACCTTC.

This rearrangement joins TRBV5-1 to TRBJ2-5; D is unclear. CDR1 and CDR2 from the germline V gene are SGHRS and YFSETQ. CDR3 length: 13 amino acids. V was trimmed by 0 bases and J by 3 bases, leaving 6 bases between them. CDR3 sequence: CASSLAVEETQYF. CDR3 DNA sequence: TGCGCCAGCAGCTTGGCGGTAGAAGAGACCCAGTACTTC. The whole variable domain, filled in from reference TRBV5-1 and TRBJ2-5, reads KAGVTQTPRYLIKTRGQQVTLSCSPISGHRSVSWYQQTPGQGLQFLFEYFSETQRNKGNFPGRFSGRQFSNSRSEMNVSTLELGDSALYLCASSLAVEETQYFGPGTRLLVL.